The 16 T cell receptor beta chains given below trace back to one sample, sequenced in a study of T cell changes during pregnancy in multiple sclerosis. Using immunoSEQ multiplex PCR, the repertoire was profiled, and TCRdb retains in-frame clones only, with some absent. Among tens of thousands of clones, 88% were seen once, and the ten largest hold 0.6% to 0.8%. The material sequenced was CD4+ T cells from peripheral blood mononuclear cells, taken in the first trimester of pregnancy. These receptors were taken from a female donor in good health, enrolled as a control in a pregnancy study.

The rearrangement uses TRBV4-3 and TRBJ1-6; D remains unclear. The length of the CDR3 is 18 residues. Germline CDR1 is LGHNA and CDR2 is YSLEER. The ends were cut back, 0 bases at V and 0 bases at J, with 12 bases in the middle. The CDR3 sequence is CASSQDPYGSSYNSPLHF. CDR3 bases: TGCGCCAGCAGCCAAGATCCTTACGGTAGCTCCTATAATTCACCCCTCCACTTT.

The chain links TRBV11-2 to TRBJ1-4; D perhaps matches TRBD1 (5 bases). CDR1 and CDR2 from the germline V gene are SGHAT and FQNNGV. Deletions cut 3 bases from V and 5 bases from J, with 16 bases between. There are 16 residues in the CDR3. DNA of the CDR3: TGTGCCAGCAGCTTGGGAACCAGCCGGGGGAATGAAAAACTGTTTTTT. It codes for CASSLGTSRGNEKLFF.

The chain carries TRBV7-9 and TRBJ2-3; TRBD2 matches at 7 bases. V trimming: 4 bases; J trimming: 1 base; junction bases outside the gene matches: 8. This CDR3 has 16 amino acids. CDR1 is SEHNR, CDR2 FQNEAQ, per germline (reference sequence). CDR3 residues: CASSSLSSGGTDTQYF. CDR3 nucleotide sequence: TGTGCCAGCAGCTCACTTTCTAGCGGAGGCACAGATACGCAGTATTTT.

V is TRBV10-3 and J is TRBJ2-7; tentatively, D is TRBD1 (6 bases). Germline CDR1 ENHRY, CDR2 SYGVKD. Trimming removed 6 bases from V and 3 bases from J, with 15 bases in between. CDR3 length: 14 residues. CDR3 sequence (DNA): TGTGCCATCAGCGAAGCAGGGGTGATCTACGAGCAGTACTTC. It translates to CAISEAGVIYEQYF.

This clone was observed once. J is TRBJ1-2 and V is TRBV2; D ambiguous. The germline V gene encodes CDR1 SNHLY and CDR2 FYNNEI. Trimming stripped 2 bases from V and 9 bases from J, with 13 bases between. The CDR3 consists of 13 residues. The CDR3 DNA reads TGTGCCAGCAGTGAAACCGGCCCTAGTCGCTACACCTTC. Translated: CASSETGPSRYTF.

The chain is built from TRBV6-1 and TRBJ2-7; maybe TRBD1 (6 bases). Trimming shortened V by 6 bases and J by 1 base, and 7 bases separated the two germline ends. Germline V CDR1 and CDR2: MNHNS, SASEGT. The length of the CDR3 is 12 residues. This CDR3 reads CASRGQSYEQYF. CDR3 nucleotide sequence: TGTGCCAGCAGAGGACAGTCCTACGAGCAGTACTTC.

DNA for the CDR3: TGTGCCTGGAACCAGGGGGAAGGAGGATATGGCTACACCTTC. Encoded protein: CAWNQGEGGYGYTF. The genes are TRBV30 and TRBJ1-2, with TRBD1 identical over 7 bases. Germline V gene sequence: CDR1 GTSNPN, CDR2 SVGIG (reference sequence). The CDR3 consists of 14 residues. The ends lost 4 bases at V and 5 bases at J; junction bases unmatched: 10.

V is TRBV19 and J is TRBJ1-5; 7 bases are shared with TRBD1. The germline V gene encodes CDR1 LNHDA and CDR2 SQIVND (reference sequence). The CDR3 runs to 15 residues. V lost 4 bases, J lost 0 bases, and 3 bases stayed unmatched. CDR3 sequence: CASSTGQYSNQPQHF. The CDR3 DNA follows: TGTGCCAGTAGTACGGGACAGTATAGCAATCAGCCCCAGCATTTT.

The rearrangement uses TRBV2 and TRBJ1-4; D not resolved. Trimming removed 2 bases from V and 8 bases from J, with 9 bases in between. This CDR3 comprises 13 residues. Germline CDR1 SNHLY, CDR2 FYNNEI. CDR3 bases: TGTGCCAGCAGTGAAAGGTCCAGGGAAAAACTGTTTTTT. This translates into CASSERSREKLFF.

The rearrangement uses TRBV2 and TRBJ2-5; 9 positions match TRBD2. After removal of 2 bases from V and 5 bases from J, the junction contained 9 bases not matched to a gene. Per the germline V gene, CDR1 is SNHLY and CDR2 is FYNNEI. CDR3 length: 16 amino acids. In DNA, the CDR3 is TGTGCCAGCAGTGAATTCGGCGGGGGGGCCCTGGAGACCCAGTACTTC. This codes for CASSEFGGGALETQYF. The full variable domain, completed using reference TRBV2 and TRBJ2-5, is EPEVTQTPSHQVTQMGQEVILRCVPISNHLYFYWYRQILGQKVEFLVSFYNNEISEKSEIFDDQFSVERPDGSNFTLKIRSTKLEDSAMYFCASSEFGGGALETQYFGPGTRLLVL.

The DNA of the CDR3 is TGTGCCAGCAGCTTAACGGTGGCGGGGGGGCAAGATACGCAGTATTTT. This encodes CASSLTVAGGQDTQYF. The chain combines TRBV7-3 with TRBJ2-3; 9 bases are shared with TRBD2. V was pared by 0 bases and J by 5 bases, with 6 bases of the junction left unmatched. The CDR3 runs to 16 residues. The germline V gene encodes CDR1 SGHTA and CDR2 FQGTGA.

The chain combines TRBV7-3 with TRBJ2-2, with TRBD1 identical over 11 bases. The germline V gene encodes CDR1 SGHTA and CDR2 FQGTGA. CDR3 length: 18 amino acids. The J segment lost 3 bases and the V segment lost 4 bases, leaving 10 bases of the junction unmatched. The chain's CDR3 is CASSSSPGQGADTGELFF. CDR3 nucleotide sequence: TGTGCCAGCAGCTCCTCCCCCGGACAGGGGGCCGACACCGGGGAGCTGTTTTTT.

The V call is TRBV5-1, the J call TRBJ2-7; D not certain. Trimming removed 0 bases from V and 0 bases from J, with 7 bases in between. The CDR3 loop spans 14 amino acids. Germline V gene sequence: CDR1 SGHRS, CDR2 YFSETQ. The CDR3 here is CASSLESNSYEQYF. DNA of the CDR3: TGCGCCAGCAGCTTGGAATCCAACTCCTACGAGCAGTACTTC.

The chain links TRBV7-3 to TRBJ2-3; TRBD2 agrees at 15 bases. CDR1 and CDR2 from the germline V gene are SGHTA and FQGTGA. This CDR3 spans 19 amino acids. J was trimmed by 3 bases and V by 4 bases; bases with no gene match: 11. CDR3 nucleotide sequence: TGTGCCAGCAGCTCGAGGACTAGCGGGGGGGCCCGGGTGACAGATACGCAGTATTTT. This sequence encodes CASSSRTSGGARVTDTQYF.

The V gene is TRBV6-6, the J gene TRBJ1-2; D perhaps matches TRBD1 (5 bases). Germline assignment: CDR1 MNHNY and CDR2 SVGAGI (reference sequence). The CDR3 runs to 13 residues. Trimming removed 2 bases at V and 6 bases at J, with 10 bases between. Here the CDR3 DNA reads TGTGCCAGCAGTTACGGCAGGGCTAATGGCTACACCTTC. Translated, it gives CASSYGRANGYTF.

The CDR3, as DNA: TGTGCCATCAGTCAGGGGGGAGGAAGCAATCAGCCCCAGCATTTT. Translated, it gives CAISQGGGSNQPQHF. The chain joins TRBV10-3 to TRBJ1-5; TRBD1 matches at 7 bases. The CDR3 runs to 15 residues. Germline V lookup: CDR1 ENHRY, CDR2 SYGVKD. J gave up 1 base and V 5 bases, and 5 bases lay outside the gene matches.